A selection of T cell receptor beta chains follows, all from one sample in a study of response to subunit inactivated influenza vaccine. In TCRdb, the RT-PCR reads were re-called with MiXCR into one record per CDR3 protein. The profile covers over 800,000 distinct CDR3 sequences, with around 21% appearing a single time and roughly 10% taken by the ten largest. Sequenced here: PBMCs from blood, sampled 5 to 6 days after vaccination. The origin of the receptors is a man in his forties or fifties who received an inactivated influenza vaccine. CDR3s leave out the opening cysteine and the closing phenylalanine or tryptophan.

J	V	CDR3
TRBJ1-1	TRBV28	ASSAATGQMNTEAF
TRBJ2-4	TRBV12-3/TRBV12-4	ASSTEGTQNIQY
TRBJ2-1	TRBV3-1	ASSQDAFGTNNNEQF
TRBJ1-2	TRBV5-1	ASSWDSGYT
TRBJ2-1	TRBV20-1	SARDHTGVNEQF
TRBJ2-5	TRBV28	ASSLMVGAGTQY
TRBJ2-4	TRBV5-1	ASTIAGENIQY
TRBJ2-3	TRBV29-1	SVGQGTGDTQY
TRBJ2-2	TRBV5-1	ASSLDRGSNTGELF
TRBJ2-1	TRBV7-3	ASSLTGTSVNEQF
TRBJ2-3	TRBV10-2	ASSDRGSADTQY
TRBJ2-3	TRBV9	ASSVTGAIRADTQY
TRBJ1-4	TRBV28	ASSSSGAAGKLF
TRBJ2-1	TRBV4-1	ASSPGLAGGLGSYNEQF
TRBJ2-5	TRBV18	ASSSGIRETQY
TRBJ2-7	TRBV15	ATSVASGTYEQY
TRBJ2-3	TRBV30	AWTGGSGDTQY
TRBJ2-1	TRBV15	ATSRDLTAGHEQF
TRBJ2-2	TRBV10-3	AISDNTGELF
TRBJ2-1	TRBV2	ASRTGTFSYNEQF
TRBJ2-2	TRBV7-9	ASSAKVRGQRTGELF
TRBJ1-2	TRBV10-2	ASFEGETPLLGYT
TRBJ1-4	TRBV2	ASSRQGWSEKLF
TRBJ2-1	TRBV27	ASKTSGSSYNEQF
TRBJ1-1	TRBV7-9	ASSLDNMAGNTEAF
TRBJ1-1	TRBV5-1	ASSGRVGTEAF
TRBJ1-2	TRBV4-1	ASSPVVREGYT
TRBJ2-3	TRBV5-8	ASSLRAGLGTDTQY
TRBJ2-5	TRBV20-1	SANGRLGETQY
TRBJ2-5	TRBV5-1	ASSPVKRQETQY
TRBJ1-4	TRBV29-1	SVAIALKLF
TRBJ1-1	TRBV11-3	ASSLGMGLNTEAF
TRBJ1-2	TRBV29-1	SVEVDRGGLPTYGYT